This TCR beta chain was sequenced in a study of blood T cell repertoires in COVID-19. TCRdb keeps only in-frame clones here, not all; method: immunoSEQ multiplex PCR. The repertoire holds 190,000 or so clones, about nine tenths seen once, with 1.2% in the top ten. V was shortened by 7 bases and J by 4 bases, with 11 bases between the two germline ends. CDR1 and CDR2 from the germline V gene are PRHDT and FYEKMQ (reference sequence). The CDR3 is made up of 13 amino acids. Sequenced sample: PBMCs or T cells enriched from blood (not recorded which). V is TRBV13 and J is TRBJ2-1, with a tentative D call TRBD1 (6 bases). This clonotype originated in a man in his thirties or forties who had recovered from COVID-19. The CDR3 spells CASTTGSYNEQFF. The CDR3, as DNA: TGTGCCAGCACGACAGGATCGTACAATGAGCAGTTCTTC.